A single sample gave rise to the 32 T cell receptor beta chains below, sequenced in a study of CD8+CD57+ T cells in acquired aplastic anemia. It was genomic DNA that served as the template for profiling TCR beta VDJ and CDR3. One entry per CDR3 protein, called by TCRdb with MiXCR from the reads. The table has over 150,000 distinct CDR3 sequences, roughly 48% seen once. Those patients picked for sequencing had displayed CD8+CD57+ cell expansion on flow cytometry. Sequencing was performed on sorted CD4+, CD8+, or CD8+CD57+ T cells (not recorded which) from PBMCs. These receptors originate from a human donor with aplastic anemia.

This clonotype was recorded at least ten times. The chain employs TRBV9 and TRBJ2-1; D could derive from TRBD1 or TRBD2 (7 bases each). V lost 4 bases to trimming and J lost 4 bases, with 18 bases between them. The CDR3 totals 16 residues. CDR1 and CDR2 from the germline V gene are SGDLS and YYNGEE. CDR3 bases: TGTGCCAGCAGCTCAAGGGAGGGGGCGCAGTACAATGAGCAGTTCTTC. Translating it yields CASSSREGAQYNEQFF.

This clonotype was found a few times. The J gene is TRBJ1-2, the V gene TRBV28; D is uncertain. The CDR3 runs 13 residues. The germline gives CDR1 MDHEN, CDR2 SYDVKM. Trimming shortened V by 1 base and J by 8 bases, and 11 bases separated the two germline ends. CDR3 region: CASSLLQTDGYTF. CDR3 nucleotide sequence: TGTGCCAGCAGTTTATTACAGACCGACGGCTACACCTTC.

The chain uses TRBV24-1 and TRBJ2-3; 9 bases are a match to TRBD1. The V gene's germline CDR1 is KGHDR and CDR2 SFDVKD. The length of the CDR3 is 16 residues. The junction had 6 bases not matched to a gene; V was cut back by 4 bases and J by 2 bases. For the CDR3, the DNA is TGTGCCACCAGTGACGCGGGACAGGGACACACAGATACGCAGTATTTT. Translating gives CATSDAGQGHTDTQYF.

This chain uses TRBV20-1 with TRBJ2-5; unclear D gene. CDR1 is DFQATT, CDR2 SNEGSKA, per germline (reference sequence). The V gene lost 6 bases and the J gene lost 4 bases, with 18 bases spanning the gap. This CDR3 contains 14 residues. The CDR3 DNA reads as TGCAGTGCGCCAAATCCACGAAGGTCAGAGACCCAGTACTTC. It translates to CSAPNPRRSETQYF.

A word on this clonotype: A much larger clone lies one base from this, so it may be a read error. V usage is TRBV5-4 and J usage is TRBJ2-2; D is perhaps TRBD1 (5 bases). The CDR3 has 15 residues. The germline CDR1 and CDR2 sequences are SGHNT and YYREEE (reference sequence). V lost 7 bases to trimming and J lost 8 bases, with 21 bases between them. CDR3: CASGAQADGYGELFF. Here the CDR3 DNA reads TGTGCCAGCGGAGCACAGGCAGACGGGTATGGGGAGCTGTTTTTT.

Of note for this clonotype: With a much larger clone just one base away, this may be a read error. The rearrangement joins TRBV20-1 to TRBJ1-1, with no clear D. Germline CDR1 is DFQATT and CDR2 is SNEGSKA (reference sequence). This CDR3 has 13 residues. Deletions cut 2 bases from V and 4 bases from J, with 11 bases between. The CDR3 DNA reads as TGCAGTGCTAGATCCGGGGTAGGCACTGAAGCTTTCTTT. Its translation: CSARSGVGTEAFF.

For the CDR3, the DNA is TGTGCCAGCAGTTTAGTCCGGGAGTTAAGCAATGAGCAGTTCTTC. Its translation: CASSLVRELSNEQFF. The gene calls are TRBV27 and TRBJ2-1, with TRBD2 as a possible D gene (6 bases). The CDR3 runs to 15 residues. The V gene's germline CDR1 is MNHEY and CDR2 SMNVEV (reference sequence). Trimming took 2 bases from V and 6 from J, leaving 14 bases between them.

In its sample, this clonotype was seen many times. This chain uses TRBV15 with TRBJ2-2, with 7 bases aligning to TRBD1. Germline trimming cut 1 base from V and 6 bases from J; bases unmatched to any gene: 8. Germline V gene sequence: CDR1 LNHNV, CDR2 YYDKDF (reference sequence). CDR3 length: 16 residues. In nucleotides, the CDR3 is TGTGCCACCAGCAGAGGGACCTATGGGACAGCCGGGGAGCTGTTTTTT. Residues: CATSRGTYGTAGELFF.

The CDR3 DNA follows: TGTGCTAGTGGTGCGCCTTTGGAGCGGCAATCCTACGAGCAGTACTTC. It translates to CASGAPLERQSYEQYF. This chain connects TRBV12-5 to TRBJ2-7, with D tentatively TRBD2 (5 bases). CDR1 LGHNT and CDR2 FRNRAP come from the germline V gene. This CDR3 is built from 16 residues. The ends were cut back, 5 bases at V and 1 base at J, with 18 bases in the middle.

V is TRBV20-1 and J is TRBJ2-7; 9 nucleotides agree with TRBD2. The V and J ends lost 6 bases and 2 bases, in that order; junction bases with no gene match: 8. The germline gives CDR1 DFQATT, CDR2 SNEGSKA (reference sequence). The CDR3 covers 14 residues. CDR3 nucleotide sequence: TGCAGTGCGCAACTAGCGGGTTCCCCCTACGAGCAGTACTTC. As protein: CSAQLAGSPYEQYF.

This clonotype turned up a few times. The V and J genes are TRBV2 and TRBJ1-2; TRBD1 might be the D (5 bases). CDR1 and CDR2 from the germline V gene are SNHLY and FYNNEI. This CDR3 is 13 amino acids long. The ends were cut back, 5 bases at V and 8 bases at J, with 15 bases in the middle. The CDR3 nucleotides are TGTGCCAGCAGTTTATTGTATGGACAAGGCTACACCTTC. Its protein is CASSLLYGQGYTF.

This clonotype was seen repeatedly, ten times or more. The chain carries TRBV12-3 or TRBV12-4 and TRBJ2-7; weak D call: TRBD1 (5 bases). Trimming pared 6 bases from V and 0 bases from J, leaving 18 bases between. This CDR3 is built from 16 residues. Written as DNA, the CDR3 is TGTGCCAGCAGCCCCGCTCTGGGCAGGGCCTCCTACGAGCAGTACTTC. Its protein product is CASSPALGRASYEQYF.

The chain has TRBV9 and TRBJ2-5; 11 positions match TRBD2. Germline CDR1 and CDR2: SGDLS and YYNGEE. Unmatched junction bases numbered 0, after V lost 2 bases and J lost 0 bases. The CDR3 contains 15 residues. CDR3 coding DNA: TGTGCCAGCAGCGTGACTAGCGGGGACCAAGAGACCCAGTACTTC. It yields the protein CASSVTSGDQETQYF.

This clonotype was seen repeatedly, ten times or more. The chain is built from TRBV9 and TRBJ1-2; no clear D gene. Germline V gives CDR1 SGDLS, CDR2 YYNGEE. The V end was cut by 2 bases, the J end by 5 bases, with 10 bases between. The CDR3 has 13 amino acids. In DNA, the CDR3 is TGTGCCAGCAGCGTTTATTCGGCTTATGGCTACACCTTC. This sequence encodes CASSVYSAYGYTF.

J is TRBJ1-2 and V is TRBV29-1; D is perhaps TRBD1 (5 bases). This CDR3 contains 13 residues. The V gene lost 4 bases and the J gene lost 4 bases, with 13 bases spanning the gap. CDR1 and CDR2 from the germline V gene are SQVTM and ANQGSEA. The CDR3, as DNA: TGCAGCGTTGGTTTGGGGGATAGCTATGGCTACACCTTC. It is translated as CSVGLGDSYGYTF.

Regarding this clonotype: A much larger clonotype is one base distant, so this may be a read error. This rearrangement joins TRBV6-1 to TRBJ2-1; TRBD1 agrees at 8 bases. The CDR3 totals 13 residues. Germline V CDR1 and CDR2: MNHNS, SASEGT. The CDR3 region has the DNA TGTGCCAGCAGCCCGACAGGGGACAATGAGCAGTCCTTC. It translates to CASSPTGDNEQSF.

This clonotype was counted ten times or more. The chain couples TRBV2 to TRBJ2-5; no definite D call. Trimming took off 4 bases at V and 2 bases at J, with 11 bases between the two ends. CDR3 size: 14 residues. The germline gives CDR1 SNHLY, CDR2 FYNNEI. In DNA form, the CDR3 reads TGTGCCAGCAGTGCGTCCATCGGACAAGAGACCCAGTACTTC. Its translation is CASSASIGQETQYF.

By share of the sample, this clonotype is medium-sized. The V gene is TRBV24-1, the J gene TRBJ2-2, with 8 bases that match TRBD1. The CDR3 runs 15 residues. V shed 6 bases, J shed 1 base, and the junction held 3 bases outside the gene matches. The germline V gene encodes CDR1 KGHDR and CDR2 SFDVKD. The CDR3 coding sequence is TGTGCCACCAGTCTAGGACAGGGGAACACCGGGGAGCTGTTTTTT. It yields the protein CATSLGQGNTGELFF.

The CDR3 coding sequence is TGCGCCAGCAGCTTGGATTCATTAGGCCGATATAATTCACCCCTCCACTTT. This sequence encodes CASSLDSLGRYNSPLHF. The chain is built from TRBV5-1 and TRBJ1-6, with no clear D. The CDR3 is 17 residues long. From germline, CDR1 is SGHRS and CDR2 YFSETQ. The ends were cut back, 0 bases at V and 4 bases at J, with 14 bases in the middle. Filled out from reference TRBV5-1 and TRBJ1-6, the complete variable domain reads KAGVTQTPRYLIKTRGQQVTLSCSPISGHRSVSWYQQTPGQGLQFLFEYFSETQRNKGNFPGRFSGRQFSNSRSEMNVSTLELGDSALYLCASSLDSLGRYNSPLHFGNGTRLTVT.

This clonotype was picked up many times. This chain uses TRBV9 with TRBJ1-1; unclear D gene. Germline V gene sequence: CDR1 SGDLS, CDR2 YYNGEE. Trimming left V 0 bases short and J 3 bases short, with 21 bases between. This CDR3 is built from 18 residues. This chain's CDR3 is CASSVVVGRDALHTEAFF. The CDR3, as DNA: TGTGCCAGCAGCGTAGTAGTAGGGAGGGATGCGCTCCACACTGAAGCTTTCTTT.

This clonotype came up many times. V gene TRBV9 combines with J gene TRBJ2-5; D gene ambiguous. The V gene lost 2 bases and the J gene lost 1 base, with 12 bases spanning the gap. Germline CDR1 is SGDLS and CDR2 is YYNGEE. This CDR3 is 15 amino acids long. The CDR3 coding sequence is TGTGCCAGCAGCGTCGGCGACATTTCCCAAGAGACCCAGTACTTC. Translating it yields CASSVGDISQETQYF.

The table lists this clonotype with a few counts. V gene TRBV2 combines with J gene TRBJ1-1; D not certain. The V gene lost 5 bases and the J gene lost 1 base, with 8 bases spanning the gap. This CDR3 has 13 amino acids. CDR1 and CDR2 (germline): SNHLY, FYNNEI. CDR3: CASSSWGNTEAFF. CDR3 bases: TGTGCCAGCAGTTCATGGGGGAACACTGAAGCTTTCTTT.

In its sample, this clonotype was seen a few times. The genes are TRBV18 and TRBJ1-2, with 9 bases identical to TRBD1. The CDR3 runs to 14 residues. Trimming took 5 bases from V and 6 from J; bases not matched to a gene: 7. Germline-derived CDR1 and CDR2 are KGHSH and LQKENI. CDR3 sequence: CASSAGTGRDGYTF. The CDR3 region has the DNA TGTGCCAGCTCAGCCGGGACAGGGAGGGATGGCTACACCTTC.

This clonotype was found many times. The V call is TRBV19, the J call TRBJ1-2; D might be TRBD1 (5 bases). The CDR3 length is 14 residues. V lost 5 bases to trimming and J lost 8 bases, with 18 bases between them. Germline-derived CDR1 and CDR2 are LNHDA and SQIVND (reference sequence). CDR3 nucleotides: TGTGCCAGTAGTTTGGGGACGAGGGACGGCGGCTACACCTTC. Encoded protein: CASSLGTRDGGYTF.

This clonotype was seen a handful of times. A read error is possible here, since a much larger clone lies one base away. The chain carries TRBV20-1 and TRBJ2-7; D unresolved. The CDR3 has 15 amino acids. The germline gives CDR1 DFQATT, CDR2 SNEGSKA (reference sequence). With 2 bases removed from V and 0 bases from J, the gap between germline ends came to 14 bases. The DNA of the CDR3 is TGCAGTGCTAGACCAGACACCCGGAGCTCCTACGAGCAGTACTTC. Translating gives CSARPDTRSSYEQYF.

The chain carries TRBV10-2 and TRBJ1-2; D is ambiguous. V lost 8 bases to trimming and J lost 5 bases, with 9 bases between them. CDR3 length: 11 residues. The germline V gene encodes CDR1 WSHSY and CDR2 SAAADI. Written as DNA, the CDR3 is TGCGCCAGCGCTGGGAGGTATGGCTACACCTTC. Translated, it gives CASAGRYGYTF.

The chain recombines TRBV10-3 with TRBJ1-1; D is unclear. The CDR3 extends over 11 amino acids. V gave up 4 bases and J gave up 8 bases, with 8 bases separating them. Looked up from germline, CDR1 is ENHRY and CDR2 is SYGVKD. The CDR3 sequence: CAISGGFEAFF. CDR3 DNA sequence: TGTGCCATCAGTGGAGGGTTCGAAGCTTTCTTT.

The chain has TRBV20-1 and TRBJ2-7, with a possible D match to TRBD1 (6 bases). This CDR3 comprises 12 residues. The germline gives CDR1 DFQATT, CDR2 SNEGSKA (reference sequence). Trimming removed 3 bases at V and 4 bases at J, with 10 bases between. This chain's CDR3 is CSASQQGYEQYF. The CDR3, as DNA: TGCAGTGCTAGTCAACAGGGATACGAGCAGTACTTC.

This clonotype occurred many times. The chain combines TRBV5-4 with TRBJ2-7; no reliable D call. The V and J ends lost 4 bases and 0 bases respectively, with 8 bases between them. The CDR3 loop spans 13 amino acids. Per the germline V gene, CDR1 is SGHNT and CDR2 is YYREEE (reference sequence). The CDR3 DNA sequence: TGTGCCAGCAGCCCAGACTTCTCCTACGAGCAGTACTTC. Protein sequence: CASSPDFSYEQYF.

This clonotype has ten or more counts. This chain joins TRBV3-1 and TRBJ1-6; D is unclear. V was cut by 6 bases and J by 7 bases, with 13 bases left in between. The germline V gene encodes CDR1 LGHDT and CDR2 YNNKEL (reference sequence). The length of the CDR3 is 14 residues. This chain's CDR3 is CASSTGDANSPLHF. CDR3 DNA: TGTGCCAGCAGTACTGGAGACGCAAATTCACCCCTCCACTTT.

This clonotype has at least ten counts. The gene calls are TRBV9 and TRBJ1-4; unclear D gene. Looked up from germline, CDR1 is SGDLS and CDR2 is YYNGEE. Trimming pared 0 bases from V and 0 bases from J, leaving 3 bases between. CDR3 length: 14 residues. CDR3 region: CASSVGATNEKLFF. The DNA of the CDR3 is TGTGCCAGCAGCGTAGGGGCAACTAATGAAAAACTGTTTTTT. The complete variable domain, with remaining parts taken from reference TRBV9 and TRBJ1-4, reads DSGVTQTPKHLITATGQRVTLRCSPRSGDLSVYWYQQSLDQGLQFLIQYYNGEERAKGNILERFSAQQFPDLHSELNLSSLELGDSALYFCASSVGATNEKLFFGSGTQLSVL.

The rearrangement links TRBV7-8 to TRBJ1-1; D call uncertain. Trimming shortened V by 5 bases and J by 5 bases, and 12 bases separated the two germline ends. Germline assignment: CDR1 SGHVS and CDR2 FQNEAQ. CDR3 length: 13 residues. Here the CDR3 DNA reads TGTGCCAGCAGCCCCCTCGGGGAGACTGAAGCTTTCTTT. Protein product: CASSPLGETEAFF.